Presented here are 8 T cell receptor beta chains from one specimen sequenced in a study of blood T cell repertoires in COVID-19. Profiled with immunoSEQ multiplex PCR; TCRdb holds only in-frame clones, not every one. The sample carries about 300,000 clones, 83% recorded once. The sample comprised peripheral blood. These receptor sequences come from a woman aged 50 to 65 who had recovered from COVID-19.

The gene calls are TRBV27 and TRBJ1-2; 7 nucleotides match TRBD1. Germline CDR1 is MNHEY and CDR2 is SMNVEV (reference sequence). The CDR3 spans 13 residues. V was pared by 3 bases and J by 8 bases, with 6 bases of the junction left unmatched. CDR3 loop: CASSLTGRIGYTF. As DNA, the CDR3 is TGTGCCAGCAGTTTGACAGGGAGAATCGGCTACACCTTC.

This clone was picked up one time. The gene calls are TRBV29-1 and TRBJ2-2, with D tentatively TRBD2 (5 bases). The germline V gene encodes CDR1 SQVTM and CDR2 ANQGSEA. The CDR3 sequence is 13 residues long. V lost 7 bases, J lost 1 base, and 10 bases lay in between. This CDR3 is CSGARENTGELFF. The CDR3 bases are TGCAGCGGGGCTCGGGAGAACACCGGGGAGCTGTTTTTT.

The V call is TRBV4-1, the J call TRBJ2-7, with 7 positions matching TRBD1. J gave up 2 bases and V 2 bases, and 3 bases lay outside the gene matches. This CDR3 is 14 amino acids long. CDR1 and CDR2 from the germline V gene are MGHRA and YSYEKL. CDR3 bases: TGCGCCAGCAGCCAACCCGGACAGGCCTACGAGCAGTACTTC. Protein sequence: CASSQPGQAYEQYF.

The chain carries TRBV30 and TRBJ1-2; a weak D match, TRBD1 (5 bases). Trimming removed 0 bases at V and 7 bases at J, with 12 bases between. CDR3 length: 13 residues. The germline V gene encodes CDR1 GTSNPN and CDR2 SVGIG (reference sequence). CDR3 in amino acids: CAWSVLIGAGYTF. Here the CDR3 DNA reads TGTGCCTGGAGTGTGCTCATAGGGGCTGGCTACACCTTC. Variable domain in full (rest from reference TRBV30 and TRBJ1-2): SQTIHQWPATLVQPVGSPLSLECTVEGTSNPNLYWYRQAAGRGLQLLFYSVGIGQISSEVPQNLSASRPQDRQFILSSKKLLLSDSGFYLCAWSVLIGAGYTFGSGTRLTVV.

This chain connects TRBV7-9 to TRBJ2-5; possible D gene TRBD1, 6 bases. Germline CDR1 SEHNR, CDR2 FQNEAQ (reference sequence). The CDR3 runs to 16 residues. V lost 3 bases and J lost 5, with 19 bases in between. The CDR3 region has the DNA TGTGCCAGCAGCTTCGGGGCCCTAGGGGGAGAGGAGACCCAGTACTTC. Its translation: CASSFGALGGEETQYF.

Concerning this clone: Other DNA sequences within the sample encode an identical CDR3. This chain uses TRBV4-3 with TRBJ1-4; 8 bases map to TRBD1. V lost 3 bases to trimming and J lost 3 bases; unmatched junction nucleotides: 3. The CDR3 sequence is 15 residues long. Germline V gene sequence: CDR1 LGHNA, CDR2 YSLEER. The CDR3 sequence is CASSQEGQANEKLFF. CDR3 bases: TGCGCCAGCAGCCAGGAGGGACAGGCTAATGAAAAACTGTTTTTT.

The chain joins TRBV27 to TRBJ1-1, with unresolved D. The CDR3 extends over 15 amino acids. Trimming left V 2 bases short and J 0 bases short, with 10 bases between. From germline, CDR1 is MNHEY and CDR2 SMNVEV (reference sequence). CDR3 DNA sequence: TGTGCCAGCAGTTTAAACGGGGATATGAACACTGAAGCTTTCTTT. Translation: CASSLNGDMNTEAFF.

The CDR3 DNA reads as TGTGCCAGCAGTTTAGACAGGGTCTTCGGCTACACCTTC. Translated, it gives CASSLDRVFGYTF. The rearrangement links TRBV6-2 or TRBV6-3 to TRBJ1-2; the match to TRBD1 covers 7 bases. Trimming took 4 bases from V and 8 from J; bases not matched to a gene: 7. The germline gives CDR1 MNHEY, CDR2 SVGEGT. The CDR3 spans 13 residues.